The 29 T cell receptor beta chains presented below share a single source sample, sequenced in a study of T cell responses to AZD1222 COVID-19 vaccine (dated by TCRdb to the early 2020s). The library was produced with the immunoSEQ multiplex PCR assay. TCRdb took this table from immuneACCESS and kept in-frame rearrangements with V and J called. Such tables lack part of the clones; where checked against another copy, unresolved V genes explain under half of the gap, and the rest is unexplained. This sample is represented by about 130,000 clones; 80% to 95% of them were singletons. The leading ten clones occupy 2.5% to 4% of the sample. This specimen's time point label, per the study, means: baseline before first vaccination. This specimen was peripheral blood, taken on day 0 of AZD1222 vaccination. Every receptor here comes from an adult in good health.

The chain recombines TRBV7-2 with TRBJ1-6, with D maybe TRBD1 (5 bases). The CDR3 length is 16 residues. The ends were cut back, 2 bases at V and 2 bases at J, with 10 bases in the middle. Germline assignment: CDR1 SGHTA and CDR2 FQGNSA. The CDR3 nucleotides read TGTGCCAGCAGCTTAAGCGGCAGGGCCTATAATTCACCCCTCCACTTT. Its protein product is CASSLSGRAYNSPLHF.

The CDR3 here is CASSAGQGEDNQPQHF. In nucleotides, the CDR3 is TGTGCCAGCAGCGCCGGACAGGGCGAGGACAATCAGCCCCAGCATTTT. V usage is TRBV9 and J usage is TRBJ1-5; 8 nucleotides match TRBD1. Germline V CDR1 and CDR2: SGDLS, YYNGEE. The CDR3 has 16 amino acids. The V and J ends lost 3 bases and 3 bases, in that order; junction bases with no gene match: 8.

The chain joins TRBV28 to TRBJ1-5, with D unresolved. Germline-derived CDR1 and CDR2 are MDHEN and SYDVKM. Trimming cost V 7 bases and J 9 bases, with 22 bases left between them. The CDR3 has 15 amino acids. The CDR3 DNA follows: TGTGCCAGCAAATTTGCGTCGAACGGGAATGTGCCCCAGCATTTT. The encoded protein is CASKFASNGNVPQHF.

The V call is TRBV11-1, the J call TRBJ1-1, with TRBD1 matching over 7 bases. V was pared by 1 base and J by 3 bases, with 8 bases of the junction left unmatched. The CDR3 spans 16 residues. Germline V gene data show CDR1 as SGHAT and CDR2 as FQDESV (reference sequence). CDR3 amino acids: CASSLGQGNVDTEAFF. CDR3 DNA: TGTGCCAGCAGCTTAGGACAGGGTAACGTTGACACTGAAGCTTTCTTT.

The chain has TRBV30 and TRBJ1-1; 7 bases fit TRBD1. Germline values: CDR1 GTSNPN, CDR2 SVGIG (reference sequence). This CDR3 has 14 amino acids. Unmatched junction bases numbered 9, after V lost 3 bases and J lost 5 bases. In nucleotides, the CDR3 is TGTGCCTGGAGCGATGGACAGGTCGGTACTGAAGCTTTCTTT. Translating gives CAWSDGQVGTEAFF.

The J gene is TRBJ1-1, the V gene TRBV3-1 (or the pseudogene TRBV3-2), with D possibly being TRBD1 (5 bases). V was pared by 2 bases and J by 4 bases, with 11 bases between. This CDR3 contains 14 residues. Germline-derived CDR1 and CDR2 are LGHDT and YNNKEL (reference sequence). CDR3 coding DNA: TGTGCCAGCAGCCAACCGGGGGTAGGCACTGAAGCTTTCTTT. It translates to CASSQPGVGTEAFF.

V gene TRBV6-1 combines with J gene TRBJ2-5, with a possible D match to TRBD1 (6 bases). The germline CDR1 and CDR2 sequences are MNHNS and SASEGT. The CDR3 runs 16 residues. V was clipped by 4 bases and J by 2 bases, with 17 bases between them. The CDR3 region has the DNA TGTGCCAGCAGTGCGATGTACAGGGTGGGACAAGAGACCCAGTACTTC. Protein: CASSAMYRVGQETQYF.

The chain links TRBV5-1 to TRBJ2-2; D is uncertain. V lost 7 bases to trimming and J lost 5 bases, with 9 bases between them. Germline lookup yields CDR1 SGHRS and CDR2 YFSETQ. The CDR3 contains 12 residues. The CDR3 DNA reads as TGCGCCAGCGCATATGGGACCGGGGAGCTGTTTTTT. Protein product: CASAYGTGELFF.

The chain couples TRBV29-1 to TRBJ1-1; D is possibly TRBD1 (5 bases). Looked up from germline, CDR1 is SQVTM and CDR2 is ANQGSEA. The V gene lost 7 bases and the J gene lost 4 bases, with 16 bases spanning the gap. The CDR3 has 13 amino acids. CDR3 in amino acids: CSGGHRGGTEAFF. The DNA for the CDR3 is TGCAGCGGCGGACACCGGGGAGGCACTGAAGCTTTCTTT.

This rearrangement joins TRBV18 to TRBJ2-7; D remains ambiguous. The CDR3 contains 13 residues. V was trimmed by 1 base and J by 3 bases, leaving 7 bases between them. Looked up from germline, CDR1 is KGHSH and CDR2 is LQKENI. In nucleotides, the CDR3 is TGTGCCAGCTCACCACGGTTCTACTACGAGCAGTACTTC. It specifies CASSPRFYYEQYF. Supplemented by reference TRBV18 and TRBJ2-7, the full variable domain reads NAGVMQNPRHLVRRRGQEARLRCSPMKGHSHVYWYRQLPEEGLKFMVYLQKENIIDESGMPKERFSAEFPKEGPSILRIQQVVRGDSAAYFCASSPRFYYEQYFGPGTRLTVT.

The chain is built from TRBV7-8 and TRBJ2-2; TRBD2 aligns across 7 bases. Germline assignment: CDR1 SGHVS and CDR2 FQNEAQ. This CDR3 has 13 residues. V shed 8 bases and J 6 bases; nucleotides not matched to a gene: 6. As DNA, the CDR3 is TGTGCCAGCGGGCGGGAGTTGGCCGGGGAGCTGTTTTTT. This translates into CASGRELAGELFF.

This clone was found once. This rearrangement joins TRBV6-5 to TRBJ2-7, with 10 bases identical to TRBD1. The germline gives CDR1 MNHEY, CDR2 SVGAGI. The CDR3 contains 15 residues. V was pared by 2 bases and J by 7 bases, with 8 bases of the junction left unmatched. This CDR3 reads CASSYVDRGHREQYF. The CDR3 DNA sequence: TGTGCCAGCAGTTACGTTGACAGGGGGCATCGTGAGCAGTACTTC.

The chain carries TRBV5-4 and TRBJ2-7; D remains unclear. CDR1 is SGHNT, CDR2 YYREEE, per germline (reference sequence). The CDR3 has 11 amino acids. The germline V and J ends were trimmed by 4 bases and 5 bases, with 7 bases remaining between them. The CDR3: CASSRAHEQYF. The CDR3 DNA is TGTGCCAGCAGCCGGGCGCACGAGCAGTACTTC.

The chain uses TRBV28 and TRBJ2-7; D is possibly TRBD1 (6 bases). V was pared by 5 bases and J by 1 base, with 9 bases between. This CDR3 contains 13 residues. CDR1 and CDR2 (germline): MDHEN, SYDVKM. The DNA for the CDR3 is TGTGCCAGCAGTCCCGGGACATCCTACGAGCAGTACTTC. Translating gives CASSPGTSYEQYF. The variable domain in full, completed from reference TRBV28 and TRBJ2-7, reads DVKVTQSSRYLVKRTGEKVFLECVQDMDHENMFWYRQDPGLGLRLIYFSYDVKMKEKGDIPEGYSVSREKKERFSLILESASTNQTSMYLCASSPGTSYEQYFGPGTRLTVT.

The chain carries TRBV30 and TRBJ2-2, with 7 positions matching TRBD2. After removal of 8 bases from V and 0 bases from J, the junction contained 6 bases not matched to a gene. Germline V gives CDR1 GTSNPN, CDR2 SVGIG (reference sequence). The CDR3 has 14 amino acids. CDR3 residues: CAGWDYANTGELFF. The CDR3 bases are TGTGCCGGATGGGACTATGCGAACACCGGGGAGCTGTTTTTT.

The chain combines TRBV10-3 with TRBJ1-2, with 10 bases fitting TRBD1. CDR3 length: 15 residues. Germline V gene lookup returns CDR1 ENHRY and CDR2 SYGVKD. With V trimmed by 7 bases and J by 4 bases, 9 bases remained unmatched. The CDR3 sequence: CAINLGQGPSYGYTF. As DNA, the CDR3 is TGTGCCATCAACCTGGGACAGGGGCCGTCCTATGGCTACACCTTC.

CDR3 loop: CASSYSLPDSGNTIYF. Here the CDR3 DNA reads TGTGCCAGCAGTTATTCGCTCCCGGACTCTGGAAACACCATATATTTT. The V call is TRBV6-2 or TRBV6-3, the J call TRBJ1-3; D is undetermined. V was pared by 3 bases and J by 0 bases, with 12 bases between. The CDR3 runs 16 residues. The germline CDR1 and CDR2 sequences are MNHEY and SVGEGT.

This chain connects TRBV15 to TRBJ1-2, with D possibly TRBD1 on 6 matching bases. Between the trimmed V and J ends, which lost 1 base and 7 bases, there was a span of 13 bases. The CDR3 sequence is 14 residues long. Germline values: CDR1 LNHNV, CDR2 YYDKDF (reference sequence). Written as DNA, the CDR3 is TGTGCCACCAGCAGAGCCCAGGGGAATGGTGGCTACACCTTC. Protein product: CATSRAQGNGGYTF.

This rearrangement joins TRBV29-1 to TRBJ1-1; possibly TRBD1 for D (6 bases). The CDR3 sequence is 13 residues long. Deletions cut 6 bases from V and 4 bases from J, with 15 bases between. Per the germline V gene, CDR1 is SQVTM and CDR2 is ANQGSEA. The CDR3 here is CSVKGQGFTEAFF. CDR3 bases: TGCAGCGTGAAGGGGCAGGGGTTCACTGAAGCTTTCTTT.

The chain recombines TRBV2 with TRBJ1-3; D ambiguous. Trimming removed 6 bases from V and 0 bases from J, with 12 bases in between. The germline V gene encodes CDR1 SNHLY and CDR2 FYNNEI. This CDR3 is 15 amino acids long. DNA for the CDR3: TGTGCCAGCAGGAACCAACCGGGCTCTGGAAACACCATATATTTT. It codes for CASRNQPGSGNTIYF. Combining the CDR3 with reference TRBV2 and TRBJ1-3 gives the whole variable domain EPEVTQTPSHQVTQMGQEVILRCVPISNHLYFYWYRQILGQKVEFLVSFYNNEISEKSEIFDDQFSVERPDGSNFTLKIRSTKLEDSAMYFCASRNQPGSGNTIYFGEGSWLTVV.

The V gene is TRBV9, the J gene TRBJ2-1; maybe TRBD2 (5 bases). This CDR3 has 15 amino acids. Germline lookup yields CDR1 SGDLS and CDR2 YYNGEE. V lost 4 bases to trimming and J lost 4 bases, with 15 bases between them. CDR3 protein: CASSRGLSVYNEQFF. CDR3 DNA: TGTGCCAGCAGCAGAGGCCTTAGCGTTTACAATGAGCAGTTCTTC.

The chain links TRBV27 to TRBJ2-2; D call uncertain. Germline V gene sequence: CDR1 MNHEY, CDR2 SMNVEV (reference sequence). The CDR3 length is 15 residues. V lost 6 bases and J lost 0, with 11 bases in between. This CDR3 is CASSLLGPNTGELFF. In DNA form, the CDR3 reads TGTGCCAGCAGCCTCTTAGGCCCGAACACCGGGGAGCTGTTTTTT.

CDR3 nucleotide sequence: TGTGCCAGTAGTATCGGCGGCTTTAATTCACCCCTCCACTTT. Translating it yields CASSIGGFNSPLHF. The chain recombines TRBV19 with TRBJ1-6; D not resolved. Trimming removed 3 bases at V and 6 bases at J, with 9 bases between. The CDR3 totals 14 residues. CDR1 and CDR2 (germline): LNHDA, SQIVND (reference sequence). Supplemented by reference TRBV19 and TRBJ1-6, the full variable domain reads DGGITQSPKYLFRKEGQNVTLSCEQNLNHDAMYWYRQDPGQGLRLIYYSQIVNDFQKGDIAEGYSVSREKKESFPLTVTSAQKNPTAFYLCASSIGGFNSPLHFGNGTRLTVT.

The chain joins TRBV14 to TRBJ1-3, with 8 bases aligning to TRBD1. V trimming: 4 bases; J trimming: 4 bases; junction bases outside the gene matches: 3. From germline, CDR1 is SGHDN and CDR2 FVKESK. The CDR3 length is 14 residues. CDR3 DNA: TGTGCCAGCAGCCCAAGGACAGGGGGAAACACCATATATTTT. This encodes CASSPRTGGNTIYF.

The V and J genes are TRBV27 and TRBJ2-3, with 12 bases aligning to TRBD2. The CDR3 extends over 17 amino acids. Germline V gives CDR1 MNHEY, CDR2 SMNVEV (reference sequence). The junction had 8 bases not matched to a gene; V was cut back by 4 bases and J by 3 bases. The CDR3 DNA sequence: TGTGCCAGCAGTTGGTCTAGCGGGAGGGGTGGGACAGATACGCAGTATTTT. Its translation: CASSWSSGRGGTDTQYF.

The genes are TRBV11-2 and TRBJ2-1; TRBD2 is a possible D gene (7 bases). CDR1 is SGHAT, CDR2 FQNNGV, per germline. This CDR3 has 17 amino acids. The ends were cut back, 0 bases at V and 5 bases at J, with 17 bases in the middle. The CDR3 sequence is CASSLDLGGRENNEQFF. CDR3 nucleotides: TGTGCCAGCAGCTTAGATCTAGGGGGGCGGGAGAACAATGAGCAGTTCTTC.

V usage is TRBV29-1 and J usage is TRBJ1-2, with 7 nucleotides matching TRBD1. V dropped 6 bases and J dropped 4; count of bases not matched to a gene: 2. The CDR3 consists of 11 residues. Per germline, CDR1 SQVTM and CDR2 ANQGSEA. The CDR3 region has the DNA TGCAGCGTGGGGGACAGCTATGGCTACACCTTC. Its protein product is CSVGDSYGYTF.

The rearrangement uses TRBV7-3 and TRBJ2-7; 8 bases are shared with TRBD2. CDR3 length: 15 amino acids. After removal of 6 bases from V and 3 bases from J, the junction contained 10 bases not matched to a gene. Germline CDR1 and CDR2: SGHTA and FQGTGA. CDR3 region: CASSPHPGGLYEQYF. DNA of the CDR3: TGTGCCAGCAGTCCCCACCCGGGGGGGCTCTACGAGCAGTACTTC.

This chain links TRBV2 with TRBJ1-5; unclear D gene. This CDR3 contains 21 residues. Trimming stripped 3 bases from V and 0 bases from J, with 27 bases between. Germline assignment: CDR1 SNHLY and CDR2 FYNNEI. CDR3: CASSENPYSRRRVGSNQPQHF. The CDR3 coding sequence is TGTGCCAGCAGTGAGAATCCGTATTCCAGAAGGAGGGTCGGTAGCAATCAGCCCCAGCATTTT.